This TCR beta chain is drawn from a study of T-cell memory formation after mild COVID-19. Turning to the study itself: Largely, the TCR clusters proved donor specific.

From the 5' RACE reads, TCRdb called clonotypes with MiXCR, one entry per CDR3 protein. The data show under 250,000 distinct CDR3 sequences, roughly 27% seen once. The CDR3 spans 15 residues. V dropped 1 base and J dropped 0 bases, with 8 bases sitting between them. Germline V gene sequence: CDR1 SEHNR, CDR2 FQNEAQ (reference sequence). Points on this clonotype: Its cognate antigen is unknown.

Regarding the study as a whole: CD4/CD8 balance held among clones contracting day 15 to 85, and later expanders leaned CD4+. Contracting CD4+ clones lay largely in CM and EM, with CD8+ ones residing in EMRA.

Sequenced sample: PBMCs or a T cell subset sorted from them (not recorded which). This sequence originates from an adult woman who had mild COVID-19 (a few samples of this study predate the infection). Cell type and time point are not known. The gene calls are TRBV7-9 and TRBJ2-3; D remains ambiguous. The CDR3 is CASSLVAASTDTQYF. In nucleotides, the CDR3 is TGTGCCAGCAGCTTAGTTGCGGCTAGCACAGATACGCAGTATTTT.